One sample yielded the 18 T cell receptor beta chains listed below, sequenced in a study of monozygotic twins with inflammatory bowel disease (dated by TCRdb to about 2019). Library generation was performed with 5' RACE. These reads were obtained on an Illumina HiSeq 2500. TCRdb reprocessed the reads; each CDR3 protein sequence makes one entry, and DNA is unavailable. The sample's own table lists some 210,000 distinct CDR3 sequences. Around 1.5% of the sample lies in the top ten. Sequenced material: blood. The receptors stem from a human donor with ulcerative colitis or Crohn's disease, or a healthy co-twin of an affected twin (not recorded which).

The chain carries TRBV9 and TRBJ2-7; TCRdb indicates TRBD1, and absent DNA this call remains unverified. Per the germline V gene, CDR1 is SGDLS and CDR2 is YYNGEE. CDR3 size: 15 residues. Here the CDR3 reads CASSPGAGRPYEQYF.

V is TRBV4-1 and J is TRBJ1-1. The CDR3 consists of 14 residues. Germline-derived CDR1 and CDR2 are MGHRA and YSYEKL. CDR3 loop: CASSPGAMNTEAFF.

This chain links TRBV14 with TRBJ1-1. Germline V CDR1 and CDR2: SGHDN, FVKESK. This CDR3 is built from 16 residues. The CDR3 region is CASSARARVIKAEAFF.

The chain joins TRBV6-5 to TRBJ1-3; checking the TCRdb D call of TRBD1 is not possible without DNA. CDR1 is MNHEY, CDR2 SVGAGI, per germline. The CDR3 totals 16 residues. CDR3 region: CASSSPTSAPGNTIYF.

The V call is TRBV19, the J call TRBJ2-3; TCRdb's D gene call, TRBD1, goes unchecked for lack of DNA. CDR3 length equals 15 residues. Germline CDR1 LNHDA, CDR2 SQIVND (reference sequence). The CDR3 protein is CASSISGGSRNTQYF.

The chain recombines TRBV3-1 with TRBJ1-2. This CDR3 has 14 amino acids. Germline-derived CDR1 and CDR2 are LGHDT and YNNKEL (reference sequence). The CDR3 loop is CASRYTSGSYGYTF.

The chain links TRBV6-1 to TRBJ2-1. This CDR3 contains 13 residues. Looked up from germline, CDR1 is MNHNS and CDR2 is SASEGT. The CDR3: CASTPNGENEQFF.

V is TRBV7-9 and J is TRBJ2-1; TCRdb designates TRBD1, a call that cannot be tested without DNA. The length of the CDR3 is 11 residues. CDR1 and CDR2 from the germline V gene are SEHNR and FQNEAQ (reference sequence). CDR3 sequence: CASSLDREQFF.

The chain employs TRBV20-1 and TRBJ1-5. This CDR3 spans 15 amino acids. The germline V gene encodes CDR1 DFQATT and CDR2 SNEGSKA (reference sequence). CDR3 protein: CSAIRGGALNQPQHF.

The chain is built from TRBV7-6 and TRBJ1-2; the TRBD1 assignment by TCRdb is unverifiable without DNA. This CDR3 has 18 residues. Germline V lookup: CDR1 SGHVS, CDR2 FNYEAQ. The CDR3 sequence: CASSSQGPGQGAIDGYTF.

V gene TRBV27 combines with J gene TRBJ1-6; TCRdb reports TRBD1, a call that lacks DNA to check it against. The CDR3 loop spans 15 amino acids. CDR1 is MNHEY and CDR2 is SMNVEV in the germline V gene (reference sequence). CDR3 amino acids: CASSLWTGSNSPLHF.

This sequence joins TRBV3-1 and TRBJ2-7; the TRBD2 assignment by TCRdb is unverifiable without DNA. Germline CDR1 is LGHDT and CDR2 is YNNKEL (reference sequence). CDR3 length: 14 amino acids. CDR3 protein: CASSQGTTSGEQYF.

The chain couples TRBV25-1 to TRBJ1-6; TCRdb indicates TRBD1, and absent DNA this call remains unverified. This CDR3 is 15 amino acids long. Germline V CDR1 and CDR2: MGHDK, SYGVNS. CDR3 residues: CASNTGDRVNSPLHF.

CDR3: CASSSPRISSKAFF. The rearrangement joins TRBV5-1 to TRBJ1-1; the TCRdb D gene call, TRBD1, has no DNA to confirm it. Looked up from germline, CDR1 is SGHRS and CDR2 is YFSETQ. This CDR3 has 14 amino acids.

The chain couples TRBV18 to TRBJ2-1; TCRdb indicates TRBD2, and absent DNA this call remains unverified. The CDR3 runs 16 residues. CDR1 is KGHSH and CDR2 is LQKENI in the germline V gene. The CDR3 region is CASSPLVGTWRGEQFF.

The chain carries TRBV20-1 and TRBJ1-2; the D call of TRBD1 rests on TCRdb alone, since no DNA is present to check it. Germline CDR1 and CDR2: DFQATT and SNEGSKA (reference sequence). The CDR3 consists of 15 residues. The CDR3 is CSARLRQGEGYGYTF.

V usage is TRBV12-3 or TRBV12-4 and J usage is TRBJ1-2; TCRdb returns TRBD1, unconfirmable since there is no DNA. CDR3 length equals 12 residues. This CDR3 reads CASRRQGLGYTF.

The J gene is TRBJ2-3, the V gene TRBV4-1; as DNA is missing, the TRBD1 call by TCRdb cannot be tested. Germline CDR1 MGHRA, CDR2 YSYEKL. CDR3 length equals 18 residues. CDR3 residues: CASSQPPLGQGATDTQYF.